The clone carrying this T cell receptor beta chain appeared a few times. The target antigen is unknown. These data come from a study of T cell responses to AZD1222 COVID-19 vaccine. Libraries were prepared by immunoSEQ multiplex PCR; TCRdb keeps only in-frame clonotypes and omits some of them. The sample records about 85,000 clones, around 90% being singletons. Study results and caveats: Only a handful of AZD1222 recipients, about six in all, had baseline seropositivity. None of the repertoires were sampled until the peak T cell response had passed. Among vaccine-associated CD4 TCRs, coverage spanned spike, with dominance at 160-218 and 743-854. As reported, nearly half of all spike-specific TCRs target variant regions that are unmutated.

V gave up 4 bases and J gave up 1 base; unmatched junction bases: 11. This CDR3 region has 16 residues. Germline lookup yields CDR1 SGHRS and CDR2 YFSETQ. The source material was peripheral blood, sampled on day 0 of AZD1222 vaccination. This receptor was obtained from an adult in good health. The chain joins TRBV5-1 to TRBJ2-7, with TRBD1 matching over 7 bases. As DNA, the CDR3 is TGCGCCAGCAGCCTTCGACAGGGCACCTTATCCTACGAGCAGTACTTC. The encoded protein is CASSLRQGTLSYEQYF.